The source of this T cell receptor beta chain is a study of T cell clonotyping in hematopoietic cell transplantation. Remarks on this clone: Its cognate antigen is unknown.

Germline CDR1 MNHNS, CDR2 SASEGT. The CDR3 is made up of 13 amino acids. With 5 bases removed from V and 3 bases from J, the gap between germline ends came to 10 bases. Sequencing used immunoSEQ multiplex PCR; TCRdb keeps in-frame clones, though not all of them. The data show tens of thousands of clones, 60% to 80% seen once. Study-wide results and caveats: Without cell sorting, CD4 versus CD8 contributions remain unresolved.

Time point reported: recipient sample about 28 days before transplant, after cytoreduction. The clonotype originates from a man in his forties or fifties with myelodysplastic syndrome. Some clones in this sample may be carry-over from other donors' samples. The chain has TRBV6-1 and TRBJ2-5; D gene uncertain. The sample here was peripheral blood mononuclear cells, taken before stem cell transplant. CDR3 DNA sequence: TGTGCCAGCAGTAGAGGTAGAGAAGAGACCCAGTACTTC. Translation gives CASSRGREETQYF.